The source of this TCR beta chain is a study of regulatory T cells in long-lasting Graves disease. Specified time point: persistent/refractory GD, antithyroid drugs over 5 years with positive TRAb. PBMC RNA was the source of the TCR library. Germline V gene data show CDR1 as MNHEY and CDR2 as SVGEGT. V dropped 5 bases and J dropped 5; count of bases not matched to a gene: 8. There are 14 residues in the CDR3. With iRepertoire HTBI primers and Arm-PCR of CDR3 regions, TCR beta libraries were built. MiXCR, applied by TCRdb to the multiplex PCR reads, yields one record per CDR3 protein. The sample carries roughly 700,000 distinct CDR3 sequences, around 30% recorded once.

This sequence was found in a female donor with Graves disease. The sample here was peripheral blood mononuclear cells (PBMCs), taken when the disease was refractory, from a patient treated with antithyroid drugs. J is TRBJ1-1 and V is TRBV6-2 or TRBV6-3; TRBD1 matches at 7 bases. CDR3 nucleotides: TGTGCCAGCAGTCTCCAGGGGGGGAGGACTGAAGCTTTCTTT. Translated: CASSLQGGRTEAFF.